The clone carrying this TCR beta chain came up a few times. Its antigen remains unidentified. These data originate in a study of T cells after yellow fever vaccination. Conversion of TCR transcripts into cDNA relied on 5'RACE template switching, which added a universal primer site and UMIs. TCRdb fed the 5' RACE reads into MiXCR, producing one record per CDR3 protein. This sample has 250,000 to 350,000 distinct CDR3 sequences; approximately 4.5% occur once, and the top ten carry roughly a fifth. Germline assignment: CDR1 SGHKS and CDR2 YYEKEE (reference sequence). This CDR3 is 15 amino acids long. Germline trimming cut 2 bases from V and 1 base from J; bases unmatched to any gene: 4. Study results and caveats: Abundant bulk-population clonotypes could contaminate the FACS-sorted repertoires. Booster samples showed a return of most primary-vaccination clones (roughly 96% CD4, 88% CD8).

J is TRBJ2-5 and V is TRBV5-5, with 8 bases aligning to TRBD2. This sequence originates from a man younger than 35 who received the YFV17D yellow fever vaccine. The material was PBMCs, obtained 15 days after the yellow fever booster vaccination. This chain's CDR3 is CASSFGGASQETQYF. CDR3 in DNA: TGTGCCAGCAGCTTCGGGGGGGCTTCCCAAGAGACCCAGTACTTC.